Sequencing of this T cell receptor (beta chain) was carried out in a study of monozygotic twins with inflammatory bowel disease. The CDR3 totals 11 residues. Germline V gene lookup returns CDR1 MDHEN and CDR2 SYDVKM. A 6-nucleotide sample barcode was carried by the UMIs, which template switching added. TCRdb re-analyzed the 5' RACE reads; it lists each CDR3 protein once, without DNA. The sample data list 420,000 or so distinct CDR3 sequences. No T cells were sorted before total RNA was taken from whole blood. This clonotype originated in a human donor with ulcerative colitis or Crohn's disease, or a healthy co-twin of an affected twin (not recorded which). Source material: blood. The chain joins TRBV28 to TRBJ2-3; there is no DNA to check the TCRdb D call of TRBD1. The CDR3 protein is CASSMSLAQYF.